These 15 T cell receptor beta chains were all obtained from the same sample, sequenced in a study of a mutant IDH1 vaccine in newly diagnosed glioma. The antigens these receptors bind are not known. Indicated time point: week 11, during vaccination. All doses held 300 ug of mutant IDH1 20-mer peptide, with topical imiquimod. Libraries were prepared by immunoSEQ multiplex PCR; TCRdb keeps only in-frame clonotypes and omits some of them. The table shows about 120,000 clones, with roughly nine tenths occurring only once. This specimen consisted of PBMCs, obtained from a glioma patient whose treatment included an IDH1 peptide vaccine. The source is a woman aged 50 to 60 with glioma.

This chain connects TRBV4-1 to TRBJ2-4; perhaps TRBD1 as D (5 bases). Trimming took off 1 base at V and 4 bases at J, with 8 bases between the two ends. In germline, CDR1 is MGHRA, CDR2 YSYEKL. The CDR3 consists of 14 residues. CDR3 amino acids: CASSQAGQKNIQYF. The CDR3 region has the DNA TGCGCCAGCAGCCAAGCTGGACAAAAAAACATTCAGTACTTC.

The chain links TRBV7-2 to TRBJ2-7; 7 bases align to TRBD1. Trimming removed 4 bases from V and 3 bases from J; junction bases left unmatched: 6. The CDR3 runs 14 residues. Germline CDR1 is SGHTA and CDR2 is FQGNSA. Written as DNA, the CDR3 is TGTGCCAGCAGCTCAGACAGGGCTGGCTACGAGCAGTACTTC. Its translation is CASSSDRAGYEQYF. Full variable domain (rest looked up from reference TRBV7-2 and TRBJ2-7): GAGVSQSPSNKVTEKGKDVELRCDPISGHTALYWYRQSLGQGLEFLIYFQGNSAPDKSGLPSDRFSAERTGGSVSTLTIQRTQQEDSAVYLCASSSDRAGYEQYFGPGTRLTVT.

This clone has more than one count but fewer than ten. The V and J genes are TRBV28 and TRBJ2-5; a possible D gene is TRBD1 (6 bases). With 2 bases removed from V and 4 bases from J, the gap between germline ends came to 8 bases. The CDR3 sequence is 13 residues long. Germline V lookup: CDR1 MDHEN, CDR2 SYDVKM. CDR3 bases: TGTGCCAGCAGTTTACTCAGGGGAGAGACCCAGTACTTC. It is translated as CASSLLRGETQYF.

V usage is TRBV23-1 and J usage is TRBJ2-2; D gene unclear. TRBV23-1 belongs to the ORF category, with a function that is uncertain. The CDR3 sequence is 10 residues long. The V gene lost 4 bases and the J gene lost 9 bases, with 3 bases spanning the gap. CDR3 sequence: CASSLRELFF. CDR3 nucleotides: TGCGCCAGCAGTCTCCGGGAGCTGTTTTTT.

Here the CDR3 reads CASSPGTSGETQYF. Here the CDR3 DNA reads TGTGCCAGCTCTCCTGGGACTAGCGGAGAGACCCAGTACTTC. The chain is built from TRBV18 and TRBJ2-5; the match to TRBD2 covers 11 bases. The CDR3 consists of 14 residues. The V and J ends lost 6 bases and 4 bases, in that order; junction bases with no gene match: 4. CDR1 is KGHSH and CDR2 is LQKENI in the germline V gene.

The rearrangement links TRBV11-2 to TRBJ2-1; 8 nucleotides match TRBD2. The germline V gene has CDR1 SGHAT and CDR2 FQNNGV. V lost 5 bases and J lost 7; bases outside the gene matches: 13. The CDR3 is 16 residues long. DNA of the CDR3: TGTGCCAGCAGCCTTTCCCTAGCGGGCAGGGTGAATGAGCAGTTCTTC. It translates to CASSLSLAGRVNEQFF.

The gene calls are TRBV2 and TRBJ2-1; no clear D. This CDR3 comprises 14 residues. V was shortened by 4 bases and J by 0 bases, with 7 bases between the two germline ends. Germline V gives CDR1 SNHLY, CDR2 FYNNEI. In DNA form, the CDR3 reads TGTGCCAGCAGTGTACCTAGCTCCTACAATGAGCAGTTCTTC. This sequence encodes CASSVPSSYNEQFF.

This chain joins TRBV5-1 and TRBJ1-4; the D is unclear. V gave up 4 bases and J gave up 2 bases, with 9 bases separating them. This CDR3 contains 14 residues. Per the germline V gene, CDR1 is SGHRS and CDR2 is YFSETQ. The DNA for the CDR3 is TGCGCCAGCAGCCAGGAAGTGACTAATGAAAAACTGTTTTTT. Its translation is CASSQEVTNEKLFF.

V is TRBV28 and J is TRBJ1-6; D is perhaps TRBD1 (5 bases). This CDR3 comprises 16 residues. The ends were cut back, 2 bases at V and 1 base at J, with 9 bases in the middle. CDR1 is MDHEN and CDR2 is SYDVKM in the germline V gene. CDR3 protein: CASSLQGRSYNSPLHF. CDR3 DNA: TGTGCCAGCAGTTTACAGGGAAGATCCTATAATTCACCCCTCCACTTT.

V usage is TRBV9 and J usage is TRBJ2-3, with D possibly matching TRBD2 (7 bases). Trimming shortened V by 1 base and J by 4 bases, and 16 bases separated the two germline ends. Per the germline V gene, CDR1 is SGDLS and CDR2 is YYNGEE. This CDR3 is built from 16 residues. The CDR3 nucleotides read TGTGCCAGCAGCGTAAACGGGGGGCGATCATCAGATACGCAGTATTTT. Translated, it gives CASSVNGGRSSDTQYF.

The rearrangement links TRBV11-2 to TRBJ1-3; 7 bases fit TRBD1. Germline V lookup: CDR1 SGHAT, CDR2 FQNNGV. V dropped 1 base and J dropped 3; count of bases not matched to a gene: 3. This CDR3 has 15 residues. DNA for the CDR3: TGTGCCAGCAGCTTAGGTACAGGGGTTGGAAACACCATATATTTT. Protein: CASSLGTGVGNTIYF.

The CDR3 nucleotides are TGTGCCAGCAGCTTATATGGAAACACCATATATTTT. Translated, it gives CASSLYGNTIYF. V usage is TRBV7-2 and J usage is TRBJ1-3; D gene uncertain. CDR1 SGHTA and CDR2 FQGNSA come from the germline V gene. Trimming took off 2 bases at V and 3 bases at J, with 2 bases between the two ends. This CDR3 contains 12 residues. The variable domain in full, completed from reference TRBV7-2 and TRBJ1-3, reads GAGVSQSPSNKVTEKGKDVELRCDPISGHTALYWYRQSLGQGLEFLIYFQGNSAPDKSGLPSDRFSAERTGGSVSTLTIQRTQQEDSAVYLCASSLYGNTIYFGEGSWLTVV.

The V call is TRBV5-8, the J call TRBJ2-5; 7 bases are shared with TRBD2. This CDR3 spans 13 amino acids. The J segment lost 5 bases and the V segment lost 7 bases, leaving 8 bases of the junction unmatched. Germline V CDR1 and CDR2: SGHTS, YDEGEE. The DNA of the CDR3 is TGTGCCAGCCCACAGCGGGACGGCGAGACCCAGTACTTC. Its protein is CASPQRDGETQYF.

This clone appeared once. The gene calls are TRBV29-1 and TRBJ1-4; TRBD1 aligns across 8 bases. This CDR3 spans 14 amino acids. Germline CDR1 SQVTM, CDR2 ANQGSEA. Losses at the gene ends were 6 bases for V and 7 bases for J; bases not matched to a gene: 10. The CDR3 DNA follows: TGCAGCGTCGGGAGGACAGGGAAGGCTGAAAAACTGTTTTTT. Protein: CSVGRTGKAEKLFF.

The chain recombines TRBV6-6 with TRBJ2-5, with 11 positions matching TRBD1. This CDR3 is 15 amino acids long. Germline CDR1 is MNHNY and CDR2 is SVGAGI (reference sequence). After removal of 5 bases from V and 2 bases from J, the junction contained 4 bases not matched to a gene. CDR3 coding DNA: TGTGCCAGCAGTGGCCGGGACAGGGGGCAAGAGACCCAGTACTTC. Amino acid sequence: CASSGRDRGQETQYF.